What follows are 13 T cell receptor beta chains derived from one specimen sequenced in a study of low-dose radiotherapy and immunotherapy resistance in tumors. Primers targeting TRAV and TRBV primed first-strand cDNA, covering alpha and beta chains. Amplification, which lasted about 20 PCR cycles, used a constant-region primer and V-primer adapter to amplify TCRs. Using its own MiXCR run on the reads, TCRdb lists one record per CDR3 protein. Among some 13,000 distinct CDR3 sequences listed, roughly 60% were seen once. The receptors shown here come from a human donor with advanced metastatic prostate, ovarian, gallbladder or colorectal cancer (not recorded which). This table probably holds off-target reads from a library built for another chain.

A few counts support this clonotype. The chain has TRBV12-3 or TRBV12-4 and TRBJ1-4, with D possibly matching TRBD1 (5 bases). V lost 2 bases to trimming and J lost 7 bases, with 11 bases between them. The CDR3 consists of 14 residues. The CDR3 coding sequence is TGTGCCAGCAGTTTACTCGGGGCGGGTGAAAAACTGTTTTTT. It encodes CASSLLGAGEKLFF.

The genes are TRBV11-1 and TRBJ2-1; a weak D match, TRBD1 (6 bases). V was cut by 6 bases and J by 0 bases, with 12 bases left in between. Germline V lookup: CDR1 SGHAT, CDR2 FQDESV (reference sequence). The CDR3 contains 15 residues. CDR3 nucleotide sequence: TGTGCCAGCAGTCGCACAGGGAGCTCCTACAATGAGCAGTTCTTC. It yields the protein CASSRTGSSYNEQFF.

The rearrangement links TRBV7-2 to TRBJ2-7, with D perhaps matching TRBD2 (6 bases). Deletions cut 7 bases from V and 6 bases from J, with 22 bases between. The germline V gene has CDR1 SGHTA and CDR2 FQGNSA. This CDR3 has 15 residues. Here the CDR3 DNA reads TGTGCCAGCAACCCGGTGCGCGGGGAGAAGGCCGAGCAGTACTTC. As protein: CASNPVRGEKAEQYF.

This chain links TRBV28 with TRBJ1-6; 10 nucleotides line up with TRBD1. V lost 10 bases, J lost 9 bases, and 6 bases stayed unmatched. Germline V gene sequence: CDR1 MDHEN, CDR2 SYDVKM. The CDR3 has 13 residues. The CDR3, as DNA: TGTGCCATCGGACAGGGGGTTAGTTCACCCCTCCACTTT. Protein product: CAIGQGVSSPLHF.

The CDR3 coding sequence is TGTGCCAGCAGCTTAGCGAGGACGCAGCTCTCCTACAATGAGCAGTTCTTC. It is translated as CASSLARTQLSYNEQFF. This chain uses TRBV7-2 with TRBJ2-1, with no clear D. Looked up from germline, CDR1 is SGHTA and CDR2 is FQGNSA. V lost 0 bases to trimming and J lost 0 bases, with 12 bases between them. The CDR3 is 17 amino acids.

The rearrangement links TRBV20-1 to TRBJ2-7, with 12 bases aligning to TRBD2. The CDR3 length is 18 residues. The V gene end was trimmed by 0 bases and the J gene end by 6 bases; junction bases not matched to a gene: 15. Looked up from germline, CDR1 is DFQATT and CDR2 is SNEGSKA (reference sequence). The CDR3 reads CSARDMASGRAWDSEQYF. The CDR3 DNA follows: TGCAGTGCTAGAGATATGGCTAGCGGGAGGGCCTGGGATTCCGAGCAGTACTTC.

This clonotype was recorded a few times. V gene TRBV12-3 or TRBV12-4 combines with J gene TRBJ2-1; TRBD2 agrees at 8 bases. CDR3 length equals 15 residues. V lost 3 bases and J lost 5; bases outside the gene matches: 6. The CDR3, as DNA: TGTGCCAGCAGTTTCATGTTAGCGGGGAACAATGAGCAGTTCTTC. Its protein is CASSFMLAGNNEQFF.

The chain joins TRBV19 to TRBJ2-4; D gene ambiguous. The ends were cut back, 4 bases at V and 0 bases at J, with 10 bases in the middle. CDR1 is LNHDA and CDR2 is SQIVND in the germline V gene (reference sequence). This CDR3 spans 15 amino acids. CDR3 coding DNA: TGTGCCAGTAGTACATACCAGACAGCCAAAAACATTCAGTACTTC. Residues: CASSTYQTAKNIQYF.

This clonotype has only one observation. This chain uses TRBV5-1 with TRBJ2-1; 10 positions match TRBD1. The CDR3 runs 12 residues. The V and J ends lost 4 bases and 8 bases, in that order; junction bases with no gene match: 0. CDR1 SGHRS and CDR2 YFSETQ come from the germline V gene. The CDR3 loop reads CASSGTGDEQFF. DNA of the CDR3: TGCGCCAGCAGCGGGACAGGGGATGAGCAGTTCTTC.

The rearrangement uses TRBV4-3 and TRBJ2-1, with no clear D. CDR3 size: 12 residues. Trimming left V 4 bases short and J 10 bases short, with 11 bases between. The V gene's germline CDR1 is LGHNA and CDR2 YSLEER. CDR3 sequence: CASSPPRGEQFF. The CDR3, as DNA: TGCGCCAGCAGCCCTCCCCGCGGCGAGCAGTTCTTC.

This clonotype was seen a few times. The chain is built from TRBV24-1 and TRBJ2-5; a possible D gene is TRBD2 (6 bases). The CDR3 has 14 amino acids. CDR1 is KGHDR, CDR2 SFDVKD, per germline. Trimming removed 3 bases at V and 5 bases at J, with 12 bases between. The DNA for the CDR3 is TGTGCCACCAGTGATCCTGGCAGCGGGGAGACCCAGTACTTC. Its translation: CATSDPGSGETQYF.

This rearrangement joins TRBV2 to TRBJ1-1, with TRBD1 identical over 8 bases. This CDR3 has 13 residues. The J segment lost 4 bases and the V segment lost 11 bases, leaving 9 bases of the junction unmatched. CDR1 is SNHLY and CDR2 is FYNNEI in the germline V gene. The CDR3 DNA reads as TGTGCCGGGGGCCTGACAGGGGCCACTGAAGCTTTCTTT. This translates into CAGGLTGATEAFF.

This clonotype is medium-sized. J is TRBJ1-6 and V is TRBV28, with a tentative D call TRBD1 (5 bases). This CDR3 comprises 15 residues. Per germline, CDR1 MDHEN and CDR2 SYDVKM. V lost 6 bases and J 7 bases, leaving 16 bases between the germline ends. The CDR3 DNA is TGTGCCAGCAGCCTGAGCCGGGCAGGGAATTCACCCCTCCACTTT. It specifies CASSLSRAGNSPLHF.